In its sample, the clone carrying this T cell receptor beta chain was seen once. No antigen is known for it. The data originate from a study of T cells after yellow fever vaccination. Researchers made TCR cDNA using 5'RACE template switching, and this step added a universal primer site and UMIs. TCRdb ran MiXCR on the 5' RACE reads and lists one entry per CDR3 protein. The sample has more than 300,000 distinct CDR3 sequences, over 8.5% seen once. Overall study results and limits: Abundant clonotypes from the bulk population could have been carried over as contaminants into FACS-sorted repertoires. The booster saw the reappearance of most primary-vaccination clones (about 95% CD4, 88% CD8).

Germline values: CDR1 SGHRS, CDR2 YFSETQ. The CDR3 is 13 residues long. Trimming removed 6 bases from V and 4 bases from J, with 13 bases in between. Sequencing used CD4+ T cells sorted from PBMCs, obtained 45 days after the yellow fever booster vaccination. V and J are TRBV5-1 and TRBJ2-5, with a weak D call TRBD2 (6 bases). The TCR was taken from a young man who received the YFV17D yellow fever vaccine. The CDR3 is CASIGGLRETQYF. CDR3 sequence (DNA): TGCGCCAGCATAGGAGGGCTACGAGAGACCCAGTACTTC.